These T cell receptor beta chains were read from a single sample in a study of OX40 agonist ivuxolimab in advanced cancers. Method: immunoSEQ multiplex PCR; TCRdb's copy keeps in-frame clones and lacks some. The table has 83,000 or so clones, 65% to 85% seen once; the top ten hold about 7%. Specimen: CD4+ or CD8+ T cells sorted from blood, collected in a trial of the OX40 agonist ivuxolimab. Receptors were obtained from an adult with an advanced solid tumor such as melanoma, head and neck, liver or kidney cancer. Both conserved end residues are part of each CDR3. The D gene is left open where the match is weak. Part of the rows lack a size; the others show once, few, many or a class for expanded clones.

15,TRBJ2-5,TRBD2,TRBV27,-,TGTGCCAGTTGGGAGCGGGAGGCATATGGGGAGACCCAGTACTTC,CASWEREAYGETQYF
19,TRBJ2-6,TRBD1,TRBV5-1,-,TGCGCCAGCAGCATCACCTCGACAGGGCCTAGCTCTGGGGCCAACGTCCTGACTTTC,CASSITSTGPSSGANVLTF
16,TRBJ1-1,-,TRBV7-2,few,TGTGCCAGCAGCCCTAGTGGAGGCAGGGCGAACACTGAAGCTTTCTTT,CASSPSGGRANTEAFF
15,TRBJ2-7,TRBD1,TRBV25-1,many,TGTGCCAGCAGCCCCTATAACAGGGGGTCCTACGAGCAGTACTTC,CASSPYNRGSYEQYF
15,TRBJ2-5,TRBD2,TRBV18,-,TGTGCCAGCTCGTCAAAACGGGGGGGCAGAGAGACCCAGTACTTC,CASSSKRGGRETQYF
14,TRBJ1-3,-,TRBV30,-,TGTGCCTGGAGTGTACAAGGGGCTGGAAACACCATATATTTT,CAWSVQGAGNTIYF
14,TRBJ2-1,-,TRBV27,-,TGTGCCAGCAGTTTAGCCCCGAATAACAATGAGCAGTTCTTC,CASSLAPNNNEQFF
13,TRBJ2-3,-,TRBV2,-,TGTGCCAGCACGGGGCCCCACACAGATACGCAGTATTTT,CASTGPHTDTQYF
16,TRBJ2-7,TRBD1,TRBV25-1,-,TGTGCCAGCTATACAAGGACAGGGGGTCCTACCTACGAGCAGTACTTC,CASYTRTGGPTYEQYF
14,TRBJ2-7,-,TRBV4-2,-,TGTGCCAGCAGCCAAGCAGGACCGGCGAGGGAGCAGTACTTC,CASSQAGPAREQYF
13,TRBJ1-1,-,TRBV5-5,once,TGTGCCAGCAGTTTGGGGGGAAACACTGAAGCTTTCTTT,CASSLGGNTEAFF
16,TRBJ1-4,-,TRBV19,-,TGTGCCAGTAGTTGGGGCCGGAGGCCGAGGAGTGAAAAACTGTTTTTT,CASSWGRRPRSEKLFF
12,TRBJ1-1,-,TRBV7-9,-,TGTGCCAGCAGCGTCGCAACGACTGAAGCTTTCTTT,CASSVATTEAFF
15,TRBJ1-5,-,TRBV5-1,-,TGCGCCAGCAGCCACGACGGTGGAAGCAATCAGCCCCAGCATTTT,CASSHDGGSNQPQHF
14,TRBJ1-4,-,TRBV18,-,TGTGCCAGCTCCGGGACTTGGGACTATGAAAAACTGTTTTTT,CASSGTWDYEKLFF
14,TRBJ1-1,TRBD1,TRBV25-1,-,TGTGCCAGCACCCCCTCGACAGGGAATCCTGAAGCTTTCTTT,CASTPSTGNPEAFF
14,TRBJ1-1,-,TRBV27,once,TGTGCCAGCAGAACCTCGACAGGGAACACTGAAGCTTTCTTT,CASRTSTGNTEAFF
15,TRBJ1-5,-,TRBV14,-,TGTGCCAGCAGCCAAGGAGGGGGAAGCAATCAGCCCCAGCATTTT,CASSQGGGSNQPQHF
16,TRBJ2-2,-,TRBV10-3,once,TGTGCCATCAGCGATCCCTCGAGGGCGGTCACCGGGGAGCTGTTTTTT,CAISDPSRAVTGELFF
17,TRBJ2-1,TRBD2,TRBV11-3,once,TGTGCCAGCAGCCCGAGTGATAGCGGGAGGTCCTACAATGAGCAGTTCTTC,CASSPSDSGRSYNEQFF
15,TRBJ1-6,-,TRBV6-6,-,TGTGCCAGCAGTCAAAGACAGACCTATAATTCACCCCTCCACTTT,CASSQRQTYNSPLHF
13,TRBJ2-7,TRBD2,TRBV10-3,-,TGTGCCATCGCGGAACTAGCGGGAACCGAGCAGTACTTC,CAIAELAGTEQYF
15,TRBJ2-7,-,TRBV9,-,TGTGCCAGCAGCGTAGGAAGGGGGACACCCTACGAGCAGTACTTC,CASSVGRGTPYEQYF
14,TRBJ2-1,TRBD2,TRBV5-4,once,TGTGCCAGCAGCGTCCCGGGACTAGCCCCGGAGCAGTTCTTC,CASSVPGLAPEQFF
19,TRBJ2-1,TRBD2,TRBV18,-,TGTGCCAGCTCACCACCGAATGTAGGTGGGGCGGGAGGTTACAATGAGCAGTTCTTC,CASSPPNVGGAGGYNEQFF
13,TRBJ2-1,-,TRBV7-9,-,TGTGCCAGCAGGCCAGACAGCAACAATGAGCAGTTCTTC,CASRPDSNNEQFF
15,TRBJ1-2,-,TRBV21-1,-,TGTGCCAACCAAGAAGGTTGTCCGTCTAACTATGGCTACACCTTC,CANQEGCPSNYGYTF
14,TRBJ1-5,-,TRBV30,-,TGTGCCTGGAGTGTGGGTTTGGGATCTCAGCCCCAGCATTTT,CAWSVGLGSQPQHF
12,TRBJ2-7,-,TRBV10-3,once,TGTGCCATCAGTGGGCTATCCTACGAGCAGTACTTC,CAISGLSYEQYF
13,TRBJ1-2,-,TRBV6-6,-,TGTGCCACCGGAGGAGGGGCGCGGGCTGGCTACACCTTC,CATGGGARAGYTF
15,TRBJ1-2,-,TRBV6-5,-,TGTGCCAGCAGTTACCACGTTGGCGGAAACTATGGCTACACCTTC,CASSYHVGGNYGYTF
13,TRBJ2-5,-,TRBV18,-,TGTGCCAGCTCAGAACAACTCCAAGAGACCCAGTACTTC,CASSEQLQETQYF
13,TRBJ1-3,-,TRBV7-8,-,TGTGCCAGCACCGGTTCCTCTGGAAACACCATATATTTT,CASTGSSGNTIYF
16,TRBJ2-1,TRBD2,TRBV7-2,-,TGTGCCAGCAGCCCTATCCCCGCGGGAGGGTACAATGAGCAGTTCTTC,CASSPIPAGGYNEQFF
17,TRBJ2-1,TRBD2,TRBV6-1,-,TGTGCCAGCAGTGAAAAGCTTGCGAGCGGGGGCTTCAATGAGCAGTTCTTC,CASSEKLASGGFNEQFF
12,TRBJ2-7,-,TRBV7-9,once,TGTGCCAGCAGCTTAGCCGGGGGCGAGCAGTACTTC,CASSLAGGEQYF
15,TRBJ2-2,TRBD2,TRBV6-5,-,TGTGCCAGCAGCGACGGACTAGCGGTTACCGGGGAGCTGTTTTTT,CASSDGLAVTGELFF
10,TRBJ1-2,-,TRBV6-5,once,TGTGCCAGCAGGGGGCAAGGCTACACCTTC,CASRGQGYTF
14,TRBJ1-4,-,TRBV6-1,-,TGTGCCAGCACTGAAGGCGGCACTAATGAAAAACTGTTTTTT,CASTEGGTNEKLFF
13,TRBJ1-5,-,TRBV7-9,-,TGTGCCAGCAGCCGCGCCGGGAATCAGCCCCAGCATTTT,CASSRAGNQPQHF
14,TRBJ2-1,-,TRBV6-5,-,TGTGCCAGCAGTTACTCGACGGGGGCGAATGAGCAGTTCTTC,CASSYSTGANEQFF
15,TRBJ2-2,TRBD1,TRBV5-8,once,TGTGCCAGCAGCCCGGGACAGGGGATGACCGGGGAGCTGTTTTTT,CASSPGQGMTGELFF
13,TRBJ2-1,-,TRBV14,-,TGTGCCAGCAGCCAAGTAAGATACAATGAGCAGTTCTTC,CASSQVRYNEQFF
13,TRBJ2-5,TRBD1,TRBV29-1,-,TGCAGCGCCCAGGGACAGACCCAAGAGACCCAGTACTTC,CSAQGQTQETQYF
17,TRBJ1-4,-,TRBV4-3,-,TGCGCCAGCAGCCAAGATCCTGGACAAGCAACTAATGAAAAACTGTTTTTT,CASSQDPGQATNEKLFF
16,TRBJ1-1,TRBD1,TRBV6-5,-,TGTGCCAGCAGTTACTCGGGACAGGGGTATGGCACTGAAGCTTTCTTT,CASSYSGQGYGTEAFF
16,TRBJ1-1,TRBD1,TRBV27,few,TGTGCTTCCCGGGGGCGACCGGGACAGGGAGACACTGAAGCTTTCTTT,CASRGRPGQGDTEAFF
18,TRBJ2-1,TRBD2,TRBV4-1,-,TGCGCCAGCAGCCTAGGACGGGCTAGCGGGGGCCAGGGGAATGAGCAGTTCTTC,CASSLGRASGGQGNEQFF
13,TRBJ2-5,-,TRBV27,-,TGTGCCAGCAGTTTATCGGGCACCATGACCCAGTACTTC,CASSLSGTMTQYF
17,TRBJ2-1,-,TRBV7-8,-,TGTGCCAGCAGCTTAGGAGGGGGTCTTAGATCCTACAATGAGCAGTTCTTC,CASSLGGGLRSYNEQFF
14,TRBJ1-6,-,TRBV19,-,TGTGCCAGTAGTATAGATCCCAGGAATTCACCCCTCCACTTT,CASSIDPRNSPLHF
14,TRBJ2-4,-,TRBV5-1,-,TGCGCCAGCAGCCCGGGACTAGCCAAAAACATTCAGTACTTC,CASSPGLAKNIQYF
16,TRBJ2-2,-,TRBV11-2,-,TGTGCCAGCAGCTTAGAAGGTTCGAGGGGTGCCGGGGAGCTGTTTTTT,CASSLEGSRGAGELFF
13,TRBJ1-1,TRBD1,TRBV6-6,-,TGTGCCAGCAGAAGGGGGCAGAACACTGAAGCTTTCTTT,CASRRGQNTEAFF
14,TRBJ1-5,-,TRBV14,-,TGTGCCAGCAGCCAAGAACTGTTCGCGCAGCCCCAGCATTTT,CASSQELFAQPQHF